This T cell receptor (beta chain) was identified in a study of resident and recirculating memory T cells in vitiligo. Sequenced by immunoSEQ multiplex PCR; TCRdb stores in-frame clones only, minus some. The profile covers tens of thousands of clones, with around 90% appearing a single time and approximately 4.8% taken by the ten largest. Comments on this clone: Antigen unknown.

Findings and caveats of the study: TCR sequences were not conserved across biopsy sites or patients. Clonality differed among vitiligo lesions, with no unique dominant clone.

This clonotype originated in a male donor with vitiligo. Sequencing used blood.

The CDR3 loop reads CASSPFTGYGYTF. The CDR3, as DNA: TGTGCCAGCAGTCCCTTCACGGGCTATGGCTACACCTTC. The V gene is TRBV27, the J gene TRBJ1-2, with D unclear. The CDR3 extends over 13 amino acids. CDR1 and CDR2 (germline): MNHEY, SMNVEV (reference sequence). Trimming left V 5 bases short and J 4 bases short, with 11 bases between.